The next 16 T cell receptor beta chains were all read from a single sample in a study of shared clonotypes between healthy human individuals. CD8 cells regarded as naive lacked CD45RO, were positively chosen for CCR7, and omitted terminally differentiated effector memory CD45RA+ cells. Measured with immunoSEQ multiplex PCR; TCRdb has only the in-frame clones, and not every one. The profile shows around 2,000,000 clones, roughly 95% of them singletons. Sequenced sample: naive CD8+ T cells sorted from blood. The origin of the receptors is a man younger than 35 in good health.

The V call is TRBV6-1, the J call TRBJ2-7; 8 bases are shared with TRBD2. Germline assignment: CDR1 MNHNS and CDR2 SASEGT. Trimming took 8 bases from V and 0 from J; bases not matched to a gene: 9. CDR3 length: 15 amino acids. CDR3 protein: CASGGLAGSSYEQYF. CDR3 in DNA: TGTGCCAGCGGCGGACTAGCTGGGAGCTCCTACGAGCAGTACTTC.

This chain links TRBV2 with TRBJ2-3; D may be TRBD2 (5 bases). The CDR3 runs to 14 residues. CDR1 and CDR2 (germline): SNHLY, FYNNEI. V was pared by 8 bases and J by 3 bases, with 15 bases between. DNA of the CDR3: TGTGCCAGCCCCCCGTCTCGCGGGACAGATACGCAGTATTTT. This gives the protein CASPPSRGTDTQYF. The full variable domain, its missing parts supplied by reference TRBV2 and TRBJ2-3, is EPEVTQTPSHQVTQMGQEVILRCVPISNHLYFYWYRQILGQKVEFLVSFYNNEISEKSEIFDDQFSVERPDGSNFTLKIRSTKLEDSAMYFCASPPSRGTDTQYFGPGTRLTVL.

DNA for the CDR3: TGCGCCAGCAGCTTGCCATACGGACAGGGGGTGAACACTGAAGCTTTCTTT. Protein sequence: CASSLPYGQGVNTEAFF. V usage is TRBV5-1 and J usage is TRBJ1-1, with TRBD1 matching 10 bases. Trimming at V came to 1 base and at J to 0 bases, leaving 6 bases not matched to a gene. CDR1 SGHRS and CDR2 YFSETQ come from the germline V gene. There are 17 residues in the CDR3.

The count of this clone is one. The J gene is TRBJ2-4, the V gene TRBV25-1, with D hard to call. V was trimmed by 6 bases and J by 13 bases, leaving 13 bases between them. In germline, CDR1 is MGHDK, CDR2 SYGVNS. The CDR3 has 11 residues. The CDR3 here is CASRAAGPQYF. DNA for the CDR3: TGTGCCAGCAGGGCGGCTGGGCCCCAGTACTTC.

The chain uses TRBV30 and TRBJ1-6, with D uncertain. The V and J ends lost 3 bases and 6 bases respectively, with 6 bases between them. The CDR3 is 12 residues long. Germline V gives CDR1 GTSNPN, CDR2 SVGIG (reference sequence). In nucleotides, the CDR3 is TGTGCCTGGAGCGAAGCTAATTCACCCCTCCACTTT. As protein: CAWSEANSPLHF.

Remarks on this clone: Other DNA sequences from this sample encode an identical CDR3 as well. The rearrangement joins TRBV5-1 to TRBJ1-6; D remains unclear. Germline CDR1 SGHRS, CDR2 YFSETQ. The CDR3 totals 14 residues. Trimming shortened V by 0 bases and J by 3 bases, and 4 bases separated the two germline ends. The DNA for the CDR3 is TGCGCCAGCAGCTTGGGGGGCTATAATTCACCCCTCCACTTT. This gives the protein CASSLGGYNSPLHF.

The chain couples TRBV5-1 to TRBJ2-2; 10 bases are shared with TRBD1. This CDR3 spans 15 amino acids. J was trimmed by 5 bases and V by 4 bases; bases with no gene match: 5. The germline V gene has CDR1 SGHRS and CDR2 YFSETQ. The CDR3 DNA reads as TGCGCCAGCAGCCGAGGGACAGGGGCTACCGGGGAGCTGTTTTTT. It is translated as CASSRGTGATGELFF.

This clone came up once. The rearrangement uses TRBV5-4 and TRBJ2-7, with 7 bases that match TRBD1. This CDR3 spans 15 amino acids. CDR1 and CDR2 from the germline V gene are SGHNT and YYREEE (reference sequence). V shed 0 bases, J shed 2 bases, and the junction held 5 bases outside the gene matches. The CDR3, as DNA: TGTGCCAGCAGCTTGGCCCGCACAGGGGCCTACGAGCAGTACTTC. This translates into CASSLARTGAYEQYF.

This clone was seen a single time. V and J are TRBV6-5 and TRBJ2-3, with D unclear. From germline, CDR1 is MNHEY and CDR2 SVGAGI. The ends were cut back, 8 bases at V and 0 bases at J, with 15 bases in the middle. The CDR3 spans 15 residues. CDR3 amino acids: CASQAVTYSTDTQYF. The CDR3 DNA sequence: TGTGCCAGCCAAGCCGTAACGTATAGCACAGATACGCAGTATTTT.

V usage is TRBV7-9 and J usage is TRBJ2-5; D gene ambiguous. CDR3 length: 14 residues. Germline assignment: CDR1 SEHNR and CDR2 FQNEAQ (reference sequence). V was trimmed by 3 bases and J by 4 bases, leaving 12 bases between them. Here the CDR3 DNA reads TGTGCCAGCAGCTTTGGAGACTCAGCAGAGACCCAGTACTTC. Protein sequence: CASSFGDSAETQYF.

This clone was observed a single time. The CDR3 coding sequence is TGTGCCAGCAGCTTAGCCCCGACAGTTTTTATCTACGAGCAGTACTTC. Translating it yields CASSLAPTVFIYEQYF. This chain connects TRBV7-6 to TRBJ2-7, with D possibly matching TRBD1 (5 bases). CDR1 is SGHVS, CDR2 FNYEAQ, per germline. CDR3 length: 16 residues. V was clipped by 0 bases and J by 3 bases, with 15 bases between them.

The V gene is TRBV4-1, the J gene TRBJ2-7, with 7 bases aligning to TRBD2. This CDR3 has 16 amino acids. The germline CDR1 and CDR2 sequences are MGHRA and YSYEKL. V trimming: 0 bases; J trimming: 0 bases; junction bases outside the gene matches: 5. The CDR3, as DNA: TGCGCCAGCAGCCAAGAGGGCGGGAGTGTCTCCTACGAGCAGTACTTC. Amino acids: CASSQEGGSVSYEQYF.

The gene calls are TRBV4-2 and TRBJ1-4, with D tentatively TRBD1 (5 bases). Germline-derived CDR1 and CDR2 are LGHNA and YNFKEQ. Trimming took 0 bases from V and 0 from J, leaving 11 bases between them. The CDR3 sequence is 17 residues long. For the CDR3, the DNA is TGTGCCAGCAGCCAAGAGGTCCGGGGGTCAACTAATGAAAAACTGTTTTTT. It translates to CASSQEVRGSTNEKLFF.

The V call is TRBV2, the J call TRBJ2-5; D may match TRBD1 or TRBD2 (6 bases each). Deletions cut 6 bases from V and 3 bases from J, with 17 bases between. The CDR3 loop spans 15 amino acids. Germline CDR1 reads SNHLY; CDR2 reads FYNNEI. The CDR3 sequence: CASRSYRGPKETQYF. CDR3 coding DNA: TGTGCCAGCAGGAGTTACCGGGGGCCCAAAGAGACCCAGTACTTC.

The chain carries TRBV6-5 and TRBJ1-2; possibly TRBD1 for D (5 bases). The CDR3 has 15 amino acids. Trimming cost V 3 bases and J 4 bases, with 15 bases left between them. Germline assignment: CDR1 MNHEY and CDR2 SVGAGI. The CDR3, as DNA: TGTGCCAGCAGTTATAAATCTCAGGGAGGCTATGGCTACACCTTC. This codes for CASSYKSQGGYGYTF.

V and J are TRBV30 and TRBJ2-7, with TRBD2 matching 10 bases. This CDR3 has 16 amino acids. Trimming at V came to 1 base and at J to 2 bases, leaving 8 bases not matched to a gene. CDR1 and CDR2 (germline): GTSNPN, SVGIG (reference sequence). The CDR3 sequence is CAWSETSSGRAYEQYF. CDR3 sequence (DNA): TGTGCCTGGAGTGAAACCTCAAGCGGGAGGGCCTACGAGCAGTACTTC.